The 2 T cell receptor beta chains given below trace back to one sample, sequenced in a study of control samples from healthy donors and cancer patients. Generated by immunoSEQ multiplex PCR, the TCRdb table keeps only in-frame clones and is missing some. The sample includes about 170,000 clones, roughly 91% of them seen just once. Source material: blood. These receptors originate from a woman aged 25 to 39 in good health.

CDR3 DNA sequence: TGTGCCAGCAGTGAAGGGGGTCGGGTCTATGGCTACACCTTC. Translation: CASSEGGRVYGYTF. The J gene is TRBJ1-2, the V gene TRBV6-1; D is unresolved. Germline V CDR1 and CDR2: MNHNS, SASEGT. The CDR3 spans 14 residues. Trimming left V 1 base short and J 4 bases short, with 10 bases between.

This chain connects TRBV19 to TRBJ1-5, with D perhaps TRBD1 (6 bases). The germline gives CDR1 LNHDA, CDR2 SQIVND (reference sequence). The CDR3 contains 16 residues. The V gene lost 7 bases and the J gene lost 2 bases, with 18 bases spanning the gap. The DNA of the CDR3 is TGTGCCAGTACCATAACGGGGGGGGCTCGCAATCAGCCCCAGCATTTT. Translated, it gives CASTITGGARNQPQHF.